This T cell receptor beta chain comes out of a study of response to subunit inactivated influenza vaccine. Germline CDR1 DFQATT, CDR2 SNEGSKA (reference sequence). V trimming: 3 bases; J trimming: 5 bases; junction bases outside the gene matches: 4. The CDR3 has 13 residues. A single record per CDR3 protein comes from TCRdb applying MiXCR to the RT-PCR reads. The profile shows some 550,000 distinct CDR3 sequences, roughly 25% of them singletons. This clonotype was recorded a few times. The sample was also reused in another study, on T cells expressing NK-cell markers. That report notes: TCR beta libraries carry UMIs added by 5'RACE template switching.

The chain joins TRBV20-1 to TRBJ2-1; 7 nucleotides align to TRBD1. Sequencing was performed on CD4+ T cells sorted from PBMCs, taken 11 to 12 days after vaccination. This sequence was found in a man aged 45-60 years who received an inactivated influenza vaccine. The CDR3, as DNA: TGCAGTGCTAGCTGGACAGGCAACAATGAGCAGTTCTTC. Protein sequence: CSASWTGNNEQFF.